This note documents a single T cell receptor beta chain sequence. This sample was included in a study of blood T cell repertoires in COVID-19. Trimming left V 0 bases short and J 2 bases short, with 5 bases between. Germline CDR1 reads LGHNA; CDR2 reads YSLEER. There are 15 residues in the CDR3. As handled by the study authors: Cell counts per sample came from amplifying reference gene primers. TCRdb keeps only in-frame clones here, not all; method: immunoSEQ multiplex PCR. That table is the source of V, J and clone size, and D and trimming were worked out from the DNA. The table includes approximately 250,000 clones, around 82% detected once.

Material: peripheral blood. The TCR sequence derives from a human donor in a cohort sampled during active COVID-19. The chain joins TRBV4-3 to TRBJ2-6; D uncertain. CDR3 nucleotide sequence: TGCGCCAGCAGCCAAGATGGCCCTGGGGCCAACGTCCTGACTTTC. Translating gives CASSQDGPGANVLTF.